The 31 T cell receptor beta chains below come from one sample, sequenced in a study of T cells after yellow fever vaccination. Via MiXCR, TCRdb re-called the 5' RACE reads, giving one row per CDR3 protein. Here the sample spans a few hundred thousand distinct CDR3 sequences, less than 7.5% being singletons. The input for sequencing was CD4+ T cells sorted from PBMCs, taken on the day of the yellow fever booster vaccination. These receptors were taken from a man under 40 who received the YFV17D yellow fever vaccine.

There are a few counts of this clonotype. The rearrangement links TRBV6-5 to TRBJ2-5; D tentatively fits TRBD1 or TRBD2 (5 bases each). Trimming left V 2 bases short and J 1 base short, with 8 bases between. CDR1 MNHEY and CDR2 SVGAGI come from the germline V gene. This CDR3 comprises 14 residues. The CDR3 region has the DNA TGTGCCAGCAGTTACCGGGACGCCCAAGAGACCCAGTACTTC. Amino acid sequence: CASSYRDAQETQYF.

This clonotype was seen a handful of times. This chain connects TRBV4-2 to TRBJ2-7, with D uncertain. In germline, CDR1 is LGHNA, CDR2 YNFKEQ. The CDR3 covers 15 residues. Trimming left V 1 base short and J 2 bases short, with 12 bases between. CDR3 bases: TGTGCCAGCAGCCAAGCAGGCCCATCGACCTACGAGCAGTACTTC. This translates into CASSQAGPSTYEQYF.

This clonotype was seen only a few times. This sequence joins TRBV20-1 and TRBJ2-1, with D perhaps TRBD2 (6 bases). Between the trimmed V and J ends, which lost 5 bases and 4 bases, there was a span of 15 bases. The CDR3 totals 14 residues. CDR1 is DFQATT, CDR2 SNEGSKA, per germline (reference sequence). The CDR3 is CSAYTGTGYNEQFF. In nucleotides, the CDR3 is TGCAGTGCTTATACCGGGACTGGATACAATGAGCAGTTCTTC.

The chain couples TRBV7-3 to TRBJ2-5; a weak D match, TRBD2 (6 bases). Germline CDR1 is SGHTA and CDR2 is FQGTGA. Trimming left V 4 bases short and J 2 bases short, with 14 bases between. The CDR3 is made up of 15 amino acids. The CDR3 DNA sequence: TGTGCCAGCAGCTCTGGCGTTGGGGGGCAAGAGACCCAGTACTTC. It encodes CASSSGVGGQETQYF.

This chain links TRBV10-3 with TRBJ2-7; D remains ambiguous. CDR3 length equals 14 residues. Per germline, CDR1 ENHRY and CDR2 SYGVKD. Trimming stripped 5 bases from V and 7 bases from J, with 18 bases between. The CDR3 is CAISTRGQPVEQYF. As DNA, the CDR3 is TGTGCCATCAGTACCCGCGGCCAACCAGTAGAGCAGTACTTC.

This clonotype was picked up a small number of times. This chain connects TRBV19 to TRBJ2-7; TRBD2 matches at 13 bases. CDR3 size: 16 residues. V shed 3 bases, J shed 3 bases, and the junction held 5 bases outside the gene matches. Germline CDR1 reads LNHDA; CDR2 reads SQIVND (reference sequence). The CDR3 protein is CASSIGLAGAGYEQYF. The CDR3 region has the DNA TGTGCCAGTAGTATCGGACTAGCGGGAGCCGGCTACGAGCAGTACTTC.

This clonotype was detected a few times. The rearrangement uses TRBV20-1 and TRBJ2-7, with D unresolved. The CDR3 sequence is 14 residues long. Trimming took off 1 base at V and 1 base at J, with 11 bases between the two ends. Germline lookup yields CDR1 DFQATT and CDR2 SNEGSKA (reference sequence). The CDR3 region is CSARGTSLSYEQYF. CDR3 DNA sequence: TGCAGTGCTAGAGGGACCAGTTTATCCTACGAGCAGTACTTC.

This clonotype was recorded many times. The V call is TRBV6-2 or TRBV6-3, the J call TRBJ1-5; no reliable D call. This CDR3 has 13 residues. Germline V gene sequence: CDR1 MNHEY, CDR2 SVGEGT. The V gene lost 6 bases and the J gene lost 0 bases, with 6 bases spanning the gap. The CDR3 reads CASRVYSNQPQHF. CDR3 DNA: TGTGCCAGCAGAGTATATAGCAATCAGCCCCAGCATTTT.

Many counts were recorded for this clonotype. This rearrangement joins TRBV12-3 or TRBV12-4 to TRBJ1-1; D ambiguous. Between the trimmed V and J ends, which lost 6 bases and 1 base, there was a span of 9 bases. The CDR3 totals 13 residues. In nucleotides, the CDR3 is TGTGCCAGCAGCTACTTAGGGAACACTGAAGCTTTCTTT. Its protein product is CASSYLGNTEAFF.

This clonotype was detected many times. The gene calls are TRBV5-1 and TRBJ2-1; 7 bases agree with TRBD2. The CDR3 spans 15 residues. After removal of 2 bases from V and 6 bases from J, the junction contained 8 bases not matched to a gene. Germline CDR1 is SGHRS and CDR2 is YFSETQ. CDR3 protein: CASSLSGAAGNEQFF. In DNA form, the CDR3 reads TGCGCCAGCAGCTTAAGCGGGGCGGCGGGCAATGAGCAGTTCTTC.

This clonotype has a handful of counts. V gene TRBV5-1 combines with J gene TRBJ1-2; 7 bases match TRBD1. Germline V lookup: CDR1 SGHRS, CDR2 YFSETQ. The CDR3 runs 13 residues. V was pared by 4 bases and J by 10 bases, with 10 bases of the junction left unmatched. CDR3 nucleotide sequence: TGCGCCAGCAGCCCAGACAGGGCCGGGGACTACACCTTC. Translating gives CASSPDRAGDYTF.

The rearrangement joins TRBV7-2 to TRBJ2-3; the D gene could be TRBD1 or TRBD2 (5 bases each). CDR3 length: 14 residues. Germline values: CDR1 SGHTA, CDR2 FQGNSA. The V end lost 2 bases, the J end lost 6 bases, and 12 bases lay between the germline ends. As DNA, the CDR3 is TGTGCCAGCAGCTTACGTCGGGGCTGGGATACGCAGTATTTT. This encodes CASSLRRGWDTQYF. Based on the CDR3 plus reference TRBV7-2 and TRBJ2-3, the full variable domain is GAGVSQSPSNKVTEKGKDVELRCDPISGHTALYWYRQSLGQGLEFLIYFQGNSAPDKSGLPSDRFSAERTGGSVSTLTIQRTQQEDSAVYLCASSLRRGWDTQYFGPGTRLTVL.

The CDR3 sequence: CASGTQQETQYF. CDR3 DNA: TGTGCCAGCGGCACACAACAAGAGACCCAGTACTTC. This chain connects TRBV5-4 to TRBJ2-5, with unresolved D. CDR3 size: 12 residues. In germline, CDR1 is SGHNT, CDR2 YYREEE (reference sequence). Trimming cost V 7 bases and J 2 bases, with 9 bases left between them. The whole variable domain, filled in from reference TRBV5-4 and TRBJ2-5, reads ETGVTQSPTHLIKTRGQQVTLRCSSQSGHNTVSWYQQALGQGPQFIFQYYREEENGRGNFPPRFSGLQFPNYSSELNVNALELDDSALYLCASGTQQETQYFGPGTRLLVL.

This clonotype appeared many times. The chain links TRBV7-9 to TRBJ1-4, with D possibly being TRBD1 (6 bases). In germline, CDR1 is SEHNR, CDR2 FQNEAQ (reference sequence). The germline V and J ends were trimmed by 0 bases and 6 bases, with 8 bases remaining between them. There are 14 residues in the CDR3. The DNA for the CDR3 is TGTGCCAGCAGCTTAGCCGGGGGCCATGAAAAACTGTTTTTT. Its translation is CASSLAGGHEKLFF.

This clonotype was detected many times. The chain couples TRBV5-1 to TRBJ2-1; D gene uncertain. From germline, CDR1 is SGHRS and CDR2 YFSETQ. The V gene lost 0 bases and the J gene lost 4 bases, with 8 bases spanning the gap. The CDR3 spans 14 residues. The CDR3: CASSLETRYNEQFF. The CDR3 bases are TGCGCCAGCAGCTTGGAAACTCGGTACAATGAGCAGTTCTTC.

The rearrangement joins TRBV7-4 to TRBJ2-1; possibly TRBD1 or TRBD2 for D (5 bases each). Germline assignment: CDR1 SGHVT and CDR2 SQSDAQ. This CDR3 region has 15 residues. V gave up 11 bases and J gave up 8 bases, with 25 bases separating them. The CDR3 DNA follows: TGTGCCTCCACCCAACCAAAGCACAGGCGGGATGAGCAGTTCTTC. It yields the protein CASTQPKHRRDEQFF.

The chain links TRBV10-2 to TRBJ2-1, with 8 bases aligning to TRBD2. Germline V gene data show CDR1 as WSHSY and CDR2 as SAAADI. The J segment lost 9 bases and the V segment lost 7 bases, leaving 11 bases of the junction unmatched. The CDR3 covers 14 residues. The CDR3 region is CASMRQREWVEQFF. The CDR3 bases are TGCGCCAGCATGAGGCAGCGGGAGTGGGTTGAGCAGTTCTTC.

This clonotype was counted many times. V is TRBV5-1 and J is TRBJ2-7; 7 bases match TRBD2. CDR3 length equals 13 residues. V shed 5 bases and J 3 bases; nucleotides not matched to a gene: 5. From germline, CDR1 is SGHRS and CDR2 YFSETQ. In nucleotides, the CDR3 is TGCGCCAGCAGTGCGGGACTATACTACGAGCAGTACTTC. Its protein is CASSAGLYYEQYF.

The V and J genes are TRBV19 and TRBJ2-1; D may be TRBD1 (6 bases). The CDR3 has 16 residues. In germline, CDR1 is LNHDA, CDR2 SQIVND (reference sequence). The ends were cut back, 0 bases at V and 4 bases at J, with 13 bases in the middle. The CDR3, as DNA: TGTGCCAGTAGTATAGAGAGGACAGCCCCTTACAATGAGCAGTTCTTC. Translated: CASSIERTAPYNEQFF. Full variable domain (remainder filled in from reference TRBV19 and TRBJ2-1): DGGITQSPKYLFRKEGQNVTLSCEQNLNHDAMYWYRQDPGQGLRLIYYSQIVNDFQKGDIAEGYSVSREKKESFPLTVTSAQKNPTAFYLCASSIERTAPYNEQFFGPGTRLTVL.

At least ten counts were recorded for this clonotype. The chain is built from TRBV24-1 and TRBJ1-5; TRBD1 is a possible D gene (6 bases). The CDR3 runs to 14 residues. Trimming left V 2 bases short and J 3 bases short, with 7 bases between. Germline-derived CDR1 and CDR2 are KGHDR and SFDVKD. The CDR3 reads CATSDSGDNQPQHF. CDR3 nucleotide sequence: TGTGCCACCAGTGATTCAGGGGACAATCAGCCCCAGCATTTT.

CDR3 in amino acids: CASGRLDTEAFF. CDR3 nucleotide sequence: TGTGCCAGCGGTAGATTGGACACTGAAGCTTTCTTT. The rearrangement joins TRBV6-2 or TRBV6-3 to TRBJ1-1; D is unclear. V was trimmed by 8 bases and J by 3 bases, leaving 10 bases between them. This CDR3 spans 12 amino acids. The V gene's germline CDR1 is MNHEY and CDR2 SVGEGT.

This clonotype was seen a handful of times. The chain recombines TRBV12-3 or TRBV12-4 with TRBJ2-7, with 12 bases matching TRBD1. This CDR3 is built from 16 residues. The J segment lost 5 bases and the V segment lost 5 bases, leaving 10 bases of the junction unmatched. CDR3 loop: CASSPKRGQGAHEQYF. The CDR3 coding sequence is TGTGCCAGCAGTCCAAAACGGGGACAGGGGGCTCACGAGCAGTACTTC.

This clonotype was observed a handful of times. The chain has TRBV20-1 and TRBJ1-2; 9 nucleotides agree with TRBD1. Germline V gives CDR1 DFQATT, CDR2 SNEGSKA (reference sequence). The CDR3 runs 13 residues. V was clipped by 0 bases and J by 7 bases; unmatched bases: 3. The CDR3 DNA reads TGCAGTGCTAGAGAGCAGGACAGGGGTGGCTACACCTTC. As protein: CSAREQDRGGYTF.

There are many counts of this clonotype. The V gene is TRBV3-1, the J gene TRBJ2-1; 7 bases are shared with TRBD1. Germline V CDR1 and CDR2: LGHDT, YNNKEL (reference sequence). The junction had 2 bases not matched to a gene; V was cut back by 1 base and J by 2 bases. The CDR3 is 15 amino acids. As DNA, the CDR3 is TGTGCCAGCAGCCAAGGACAGGGTCCCTACAATGAGCAGTTCTTC. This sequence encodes CASSQGQGPYNEQFF.

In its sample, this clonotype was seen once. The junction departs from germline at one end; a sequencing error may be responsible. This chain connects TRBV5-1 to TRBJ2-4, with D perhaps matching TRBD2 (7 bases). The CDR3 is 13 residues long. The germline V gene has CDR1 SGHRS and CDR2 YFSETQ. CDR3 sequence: CARSFKGEGIQYF. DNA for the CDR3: TGCGCCAGAAGCTTCAAGGGGGAGGGCATTCAGTACTTC.

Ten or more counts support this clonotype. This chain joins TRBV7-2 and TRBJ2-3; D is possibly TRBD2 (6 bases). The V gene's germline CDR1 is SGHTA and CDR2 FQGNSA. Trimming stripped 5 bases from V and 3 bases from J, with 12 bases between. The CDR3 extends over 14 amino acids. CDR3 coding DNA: TGTGCCAGCAGCCCATGGACTACGACAGATACGCAGTATTTT. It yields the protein CASSPWTTTDTQYF.

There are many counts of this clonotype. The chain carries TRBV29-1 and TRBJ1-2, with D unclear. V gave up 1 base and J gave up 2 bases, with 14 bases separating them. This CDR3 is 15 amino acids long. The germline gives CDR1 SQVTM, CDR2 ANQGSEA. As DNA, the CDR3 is TGCAGCGTTGAAGGCGACTACCAGCGGAACTATGGCTACACCTTC. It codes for CSVEGDYQRNYGYTF.

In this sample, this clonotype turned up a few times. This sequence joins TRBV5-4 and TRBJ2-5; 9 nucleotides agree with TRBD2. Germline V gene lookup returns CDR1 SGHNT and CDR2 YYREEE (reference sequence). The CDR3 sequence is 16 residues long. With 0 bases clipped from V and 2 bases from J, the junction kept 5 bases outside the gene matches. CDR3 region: CASSLAASGTQETQYF. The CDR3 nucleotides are TGTGCCAGCAGCTTGGCGGCTAGCGGGACACAAGAGACCCAGTACTTC.

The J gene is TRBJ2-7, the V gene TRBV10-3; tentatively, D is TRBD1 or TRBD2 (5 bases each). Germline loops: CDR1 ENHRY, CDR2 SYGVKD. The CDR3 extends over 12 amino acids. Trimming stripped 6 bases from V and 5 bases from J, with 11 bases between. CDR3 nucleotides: TGTGCCATCAGCACCGAGGGGAACGAGCAGTACTTC. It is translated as CAISTEGNEQYF.

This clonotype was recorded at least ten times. The CDR3 region has the DNA TGTGCCAGCAGTTTGCTGGGGGCCTACGAGCAGTACTTC. It codes for CASSLLGAYEQYF. V usage is TRBV12-3 or TRBV12-4 and J usage is TRBJ2-7; D tentatively reads TRBD1 or TRBD2 (5 bases each). Trimming took off 3 bases at V and 2 bases at J, with 8 bases between the two ends. The CDR3 has 13 amino acids.

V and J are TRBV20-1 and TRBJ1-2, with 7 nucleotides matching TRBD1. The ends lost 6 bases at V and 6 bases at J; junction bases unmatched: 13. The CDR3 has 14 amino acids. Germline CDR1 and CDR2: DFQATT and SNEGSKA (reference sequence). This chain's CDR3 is CSADPGTEANGYTF. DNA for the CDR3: TGCAGTGCGGACCCCGGGACAGAAGCCAATGGCTACACCTTC.